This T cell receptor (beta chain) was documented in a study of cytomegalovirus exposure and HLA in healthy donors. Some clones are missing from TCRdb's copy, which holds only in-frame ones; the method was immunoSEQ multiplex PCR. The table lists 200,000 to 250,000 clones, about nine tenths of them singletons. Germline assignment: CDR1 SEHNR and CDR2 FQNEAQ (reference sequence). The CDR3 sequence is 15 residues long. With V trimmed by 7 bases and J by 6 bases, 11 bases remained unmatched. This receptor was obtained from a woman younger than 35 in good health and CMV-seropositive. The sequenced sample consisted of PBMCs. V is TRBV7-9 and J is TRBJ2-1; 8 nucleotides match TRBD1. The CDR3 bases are TGTGCCAGCACCCCCGAGGACAGGGCAGGCAATGAGCAGTTCTTC. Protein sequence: CASTPEDRAGNEQFF.